This note documents a single T cell receptor beta chain sequence. Its antigen is undetermined. This sample is drawn from a study of T cells in narcolepsy. On the study more broadly: Donors had narcolepsy type 1 or type 2, or were healthy controls.

The CDR3 is 16 amino acids. V was trimmed by 3 bases and J by 2 bases, leaving 14 bases between them. Germline assignment: CDR1 KGHSH and CDR2 LQKENI. Study conclusions and caveats: Reportedly, autoreactive clonotypes were serially detected in patients' blood but not controls'. Comparing one patient's CSF and blood CD4+ clonotypes highlighted HCRT- and TRIB2-specific autoreactive clonotypes.

Assay: immunoSEQ multiplex PCR; the TCRdb copy retains only in-frame clones and omits some. The sample holds some 30,000 clones, 79% seen once. This receptor was identified in a human donor in good health. The sequenced material came from memory (CD45RA-) CD4+ T cells from blood. The rearrangement uses TRBV18 and TRBJ1-5; weak D call: TRBD1 (5 bases). CDR3 residues: CASSPTVVGGNQPQHF. The CDR3 region has the DNA TGTGCCAGCTCACCGACAGTCGTTGGCGGCAATCAGCCCCAGCATTTT. Looking up the rest from reference TRBV18 and TRBJ1-5 gives the full variable domain: NAGVMQNPRHLVRRRGQEARLRCSPMKGHSHVYWYRQLPEEGLKFMVYLQKENIIDESGMPKERFSAEFPKEGPSILRIQQVVRGDSAAYFCASSPTVVGGNQPQHFGDGTRLSIL.